Listed below are T cell receptor beta chains from one sample, sequenced in a study of T cell clonotyping in hematopoietic cell transplantation. This table comes from immunoSEQ multiplex PCR, and its TCRdb copy is limited to in-frame clones, with some not included. The sample has fewer than 20,000 clones; about 76% are singletons. Sequencing was carried out using peripheral blood mononuclear cells. The source of these receptors is a woman in her fifties or sixties in good health. Some clones in this sample may be carry-over from other donors' samples. CDR3s include the opening cysteine and the closing phenylalanine or tryptophan. A D gene is named only where the DNA matches it firmly. Size is stated for part of the rows, as once, few or many counts, or as a class when the clone is expanded.

d_gene: NA
j_gene: TRBJ2-3
v_gene: TRBV30
abundance: NA
CDR3aa: CAWEGGDTQYF
CDR3nt: TGTGCCTGGGAAGGAGGAGATACGCAGTATTTT

d_gene: TRBD2
j_gene: TRBJ2-7
v_gene: TRBV7-3
abundance: NA
CDR3aa: CASSLTAGGPVEQYF
CDR3nt: TGTGCCAGCAGCTTAACGGCGGGGGGGCCAGTGGAGCAGTACTTC

d_gene: TRBD1
j_gene: TRBJ1-1
v_gene: TRBV30
abundance: NA
CDR3aa: CAWSGQGATEAFF
CDR3nt: TGTGCCTGGAGCGGACAGGGGGCAACTGAAGCTTTCTTT

d_gene: NA
j_gene: TRBJ1-3
v_gene: TRBV5-6
abundance: NA
CDR3aa: CASSSGLGDHLGNTIYF
CDR3nt: TGTGCCAGCAGCTCAGGGCTGGGTGATCATCTTGGGAACACCATATATTTT

d_gene: NA
j_gene: TRBJ1-2
v_gene: TRBV19
abundance: NA
CDR3aa: CASSIFGRDLYGYTF
CDR3nt: TGTGCCAGTAGTATATTTGGCAGGGACCTCTATGGCTACACCTTC

d_gene: TRBD1
j_gene: TRBJ2-7
v_gene: TRBV2
abundance: NA
CDR3aa: CASSELGQLAGLEQYF
CDR3nt: TGTGCCAGCAGTGAATTGGGACAGCTAGCCGGCCTCGAGCAGTACTTC

d_gene: NA
j_gene: TRBJ2-7
v_gene: TRBV5-1
abundance: few
CDR3aa: CASSQDSAYEQYF
CDR3nt: TGCGCCAGCAGCCAGGACAGTGCCTACGAGCAGTACTTC

d_gene: TRBD1
j_gene: TRBJ1-5
v_gene: TRBV7-8
abundance: NA
CDR3aa: CASSLWGGQGKNQPQHF
CDR3nt: TGTGCCAGCAGCTTATGGGGCGGACAGGGGAAAAATCAGCCCCAGCATTTT

d_gene: NA
j_gene: TRBJ2-7
v_gene: TRBV4-3
abundance: NA
CDR3aa: CASSQDSTGSAYEQYF
CDR3nt: TGCGCCAGCAGCCAAGATAGTACGGGTAGCGCCTACGAGCAGTACTTC

d_gene: NA
j_gene: TRBJ1-2
v_gene: TRBV5-1
abundance: once
CDR3aa: CASSYDGGGYGYTF
CDR3nt: TGCGCCAGCAGCTACGACGGGGGCGGTTATGGCTACACCTTC

d_gene: NA
j_gene: TRBJ2-7
v_gene: TRBV7-2
abundance: NA
CDR3aa: CASSFVTDIKYEQYF
CDR3nt: TGTGCCAGCAGCTTCGTGACCGACATTAAATACGAGCAGTACTTC

d_gene: NA
j_gene: TRBJ1-1
v_gene: TRBV30
abundance: few
CDR3aa: CAWSAHMNTEAFF
CDR3nt: TGTGCCTGGAGTGCCCATATGAACACTGAAGCTTTCTTT

d_gene: NA
j_gene: TRBJ1-3
v_gene: TRBV29-1
abundance: NA
CDR3aa: CSVEHWGSSGNTIYF
CDR3nt: TGCAGCGTTGAACACTGGGGGTCCTCTGGAAACACCATATATTTT

d_gene: TRBD1
j_gene: TRBJ1-2
v_gene: TRBV19
abundance: NA
CDR3aa: CASSPGTGDRHF
CDR3nt: TGTGCCAGTAGTCCCGGGACAGGTGATCGCCACTTC

d_gene: NA
j_gene: TRBJ1-2
v_gene: TRBV4-1
abundance: NA
CDR3aa: CASSQVRSSDGYTF
CDR3nt: TGCGCCAGCAGCCAAGTAAGGTCGAGTGATGGCTACACCTTC

d_gene: TRBD1
j_gene: TRBJ1-6
v_gene: TRBV5-6
abundance: NA
CDR3aa: CASSLGQVGSPLHF
CDR3nt: TGTGCCAGCAGCCTAGGACAGGTGGGTTCACCCCTCCACTTT

d_gene: NA
j_gene: TRBJ1-4
v_gene: TRBV2
abundance: NA
CDR3aa: CASSENSEKLFF
CDR3nt: TGTGCCAGCAGTGAGAACTCCGAAAAACTGTTTTTT

d_gene: NA
j_gene: TRBJ2-7
v_gene: TRBV10-2
abundance: few
CDR3aa: CASQSGYEQYF
CDR3nt: TGCGCCTCTCAGAGTGGCTACGAGCAGTACTTC

d_gene: NA
j_gene: TRBJ2-7
v_gene: TRBV6-5
abundance: NA
CDR3aa: CASSYSGVGLTYEQYF
CDR3nt: TGTGCCAGCAGTTACTCGGGAGTGGGGTTGACCTACGAGCAGTACTTC

d_gene: NA
j_gene: TRBJ1-4
v_gene: TRBV7-9
abundance: NA
CDR3aa: CASSLTGIENLFF
CDR3nt: TGTGCCAGCAGCTTAACAGGGATTGAAAACCTGTTTTTT

d_gene: NA
j_gene: TRBJ2-1
v_gene: TRBV11-2
abundance: NA
CDR3aa: CASRGTTDHVNEQFF
CDR3nt: TGTGCCAGCAGGGGAACTACCGACCACGTGAATGAGCAGTTCTTC

d_gene: TRBD1
j_gene: TRBJ1-2
v_gene: TRBV6-1
abundance: few
CDR3aa: CASSESPGGYGYTF
CDR3nt: TGTGCCAGCAGTGAATCCCCAGGGGGCTATGGCTACACCTTC

d_gene: NA
j_gene: TRBJ1-6
v_gene: TRBV30
abundance: NA
CDR3aa: CAWGQGAISPFHF
CDR3nt: NA

d_gene: NA
j_gene: TRBJ2-7
v_gene: TRBV6-5
abundance: few
CDR3aa: CASSYSPGSYEQYF
CDR3nt: TGTGCCAGCAGTTACTCCCCTGGCTCCTACGAGCAGTACTTC

d_gene: TRBD1
j_gene: TRBJ1-6
v_gene: TRBV4-2
abundance: once
CDR3aa: CASSQAGGSSPLHF
CDR3nt: TGTGCCAGCAGCCAAGCAGGGGGCAGTTCACCCCTCCACTTT

d_gene: NA
j_gene: TRBJ1-2
v_gene: TRBV7-9
abundance: NA
CDR3aa: CASSPIGGTNYGYTF
CDR3nt: TGTGCCAGCAGCCCAATCGGGGGGACTAACTATGGCTACACCTTC

d_gene: NA
j_gene: TRBJ1-2
v_gene: TRBV5-1
abundance: NA
CDR3aa: CASSLDTAPNYGYTF
CDR3nt: TGCGCCAGCAGCTTGGACACAGCTCCTAACTATGGCTACACCTTC

d_gene: NA
j_gene: TRBJ1-1
v_gene: TRBV6-5
abundance: once
CDR3aa: CASSTEGYYTEAFF
CDR3nt: TGTGCCAGCAGTACCGAAGGGTACTACACTGAAGCTTTCTTT

d_gene: TRBD1
j_gene: TRBJ2-7
v_gene: TRBV7-2
abundance: NA
CDR3aa: CASSLGSTGQPHEQYF
CDR3nt: TGTGCCAGCAGCTTAGGCAGTACGGGACAGCCCCACGAGCAGTACTTC

d_gene: NA
j_gene: TRBJ2-3
v_gene: TRBV6-4
abundance: few
CDR3aa: CASSEGTHLGTDTQYF
CDR3nt: TGTGCCAGCAGTGAAGGGACTCACCTCGGCACAGATACGCAGTATTTT

d_gene: TRBD1
j_gene: TRBJ1-5
v_gene: TRBV5-1
abundance: few
CDR3aa: CASSDGQVNQPQHF
CDR3nt: TGCGCCAGCAGCGACGGACAGGTCAATCAGCCCCAGCATTTT

d_gene: TRBD2
j_gene: TRBJ2-7
v_gene: TRBV7-2
abundance: NA
CDR3aa: CASSKGTSGISYEQYF
CDR3nt: TGTGCCAGCAGCAAGGGGACTAGCGGAATCTCCTACGAGCAGTACTTC

d_gene: NA
j_gene: TRBJ1-6
v_gene: TRBV7-9
abundance: NA
CDR3aa: CASSAGEGNSPLHF
CDR3nt: TGTGCCAGCAGCGCAGGGGAGGGGAATTCACCCCTCCACTTT

d_gene: NA
j_gene: TRBJ1-2
v_gene: TRBV2
abundance: NA
CDR3aa: CASSEATNYGYTF
CDR3nt: TGTGCCAGCAGTGAAGCTACAAACTATGGCTACACCTTC

d_gene: NA
j_gene: TRBJ1-6
v_gene: TRBV2
abundance: NA
CDR3aa: CASREQVLYNSPLHF
CDR3nt: TGTGCCAGCAGAGAACAGGTCCTTTATAATTCACCCCTCCACTTT

d_gene: NA
j_gene: TRBJ2-5
v_gene: TRBV28
abundance: NA
CDR3aa: CASSLFQGETQYF
CDR3nt: TGTGCCAGCAGTTTATTCCAGGGCGAGACCCAGTACTTC